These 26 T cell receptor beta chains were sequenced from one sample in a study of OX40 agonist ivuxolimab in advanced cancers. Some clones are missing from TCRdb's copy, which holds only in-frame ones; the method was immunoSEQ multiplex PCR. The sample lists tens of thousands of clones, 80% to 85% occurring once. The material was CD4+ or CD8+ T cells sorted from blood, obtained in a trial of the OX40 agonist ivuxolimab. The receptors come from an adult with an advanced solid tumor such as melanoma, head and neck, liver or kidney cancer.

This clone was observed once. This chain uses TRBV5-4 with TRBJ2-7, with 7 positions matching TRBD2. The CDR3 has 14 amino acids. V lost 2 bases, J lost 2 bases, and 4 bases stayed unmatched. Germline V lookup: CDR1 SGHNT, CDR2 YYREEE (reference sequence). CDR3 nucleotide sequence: TGTGCCAGCAGCTTTAGCGGGCCCACCTACGAGCAGTACTTC. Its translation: CASSFSGPTYEQYF.

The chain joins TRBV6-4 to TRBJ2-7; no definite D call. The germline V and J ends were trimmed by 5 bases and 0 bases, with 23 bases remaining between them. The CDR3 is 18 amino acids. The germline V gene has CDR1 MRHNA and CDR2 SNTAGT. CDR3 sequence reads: CASSLGGVSTASSYEQYF. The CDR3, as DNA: TGTGCCAGCAGTTTGGGTGGTGTGTCCACAGCTAGCTCCTACGAGCAGTACTTC.

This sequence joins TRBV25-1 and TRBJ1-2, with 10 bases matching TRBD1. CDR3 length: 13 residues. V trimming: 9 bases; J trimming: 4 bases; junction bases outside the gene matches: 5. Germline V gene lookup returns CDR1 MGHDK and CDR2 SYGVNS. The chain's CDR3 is CASRQGALYGYTF. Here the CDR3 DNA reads TGTGCCAGTAGACAGGGGGCCCTCTATGGCTACACCTTC.

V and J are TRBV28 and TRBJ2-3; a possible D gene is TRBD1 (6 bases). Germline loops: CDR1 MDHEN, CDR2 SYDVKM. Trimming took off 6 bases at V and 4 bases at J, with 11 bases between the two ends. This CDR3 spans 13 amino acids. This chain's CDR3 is CASSHDRPDTQYF. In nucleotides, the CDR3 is TGTGCCAGCAGCCATGACAGGCCAGATACGCAGTATTTT.

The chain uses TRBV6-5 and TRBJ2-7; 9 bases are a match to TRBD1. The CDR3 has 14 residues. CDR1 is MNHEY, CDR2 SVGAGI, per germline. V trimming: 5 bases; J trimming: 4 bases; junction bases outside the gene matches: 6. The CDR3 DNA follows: TGTGCCAGCAGTACCACAGGGGGCGCGTACGAGCAGTACTTC. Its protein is CASSTTGGAYEQYF.

In DNA form, the CDR3 reads TGTGCCAGCAGTGAAAGGGACAGCAACACTGAAGCTTTCTTT. It specifies CASSERDSNTEAFF. This chain connects TRBV2 to TRBJ1-1; 7 positions agree with TRBD1. The length of the CDR3 is 14 residues. The V gene's germline CDR1 is SNHLY and CDR2 FYNNEI. V lost 2 bases, J lost 2 bases, and 2 bases stayed unmatched. Looking up the rest from reference TRBV2 and TRBJ1-1 gives the full variable domain: EPEVTQTPSHQVTQMGQEVILRCVPISNHLYFYWYRQILGQKVEFLVSFYNNEISEKSEIFDDQFSVERPDGSNFTLKIRSTKLEDSAMYFCASSERDSNTEAFFGQGTRLTVV.

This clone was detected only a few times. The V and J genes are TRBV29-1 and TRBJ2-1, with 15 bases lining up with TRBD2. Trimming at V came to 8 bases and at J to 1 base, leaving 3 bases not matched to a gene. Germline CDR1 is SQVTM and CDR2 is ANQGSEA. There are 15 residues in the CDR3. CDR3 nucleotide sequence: TGCAGCACGGGACTAGCGGGAGGTTCCTACAATGAGCAGTTCTTC. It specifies CSTGLAGGSYNEQFF.

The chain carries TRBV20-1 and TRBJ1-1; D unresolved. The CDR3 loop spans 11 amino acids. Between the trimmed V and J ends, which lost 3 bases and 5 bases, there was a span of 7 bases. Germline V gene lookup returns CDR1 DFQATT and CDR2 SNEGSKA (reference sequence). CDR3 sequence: CSASYGTEAFF. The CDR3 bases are TGCAGTGCTAGTTACGGAACTGAAGCTTTCTTT.

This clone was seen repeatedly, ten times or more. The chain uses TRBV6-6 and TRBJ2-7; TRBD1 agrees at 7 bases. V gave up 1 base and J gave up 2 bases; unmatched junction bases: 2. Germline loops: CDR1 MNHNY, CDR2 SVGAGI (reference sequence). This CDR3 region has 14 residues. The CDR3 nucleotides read TGTGCCAGCAGTTACTTGGGACAGACCTACGAGCAGTACTTC. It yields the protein CASSYLGQTYEQYF.

The DNA of the CDR3 is TGTGCCAGCAGCCCGGGACAGGCGATGTATGGCTACACCTTC. Amino acid sequence: CASSPGQAMYGYTF. The chain employs TRBV6-6 and TRBJ1-2; 8 bases map to TRBD1. The CDR3 totals 14 residues. In germline, CDR1 is MNHNY, CDR2 SVGAGI (reference sequence). V gave up 6 bases and J gave up 5 bases; unmatched junction bases: 8.

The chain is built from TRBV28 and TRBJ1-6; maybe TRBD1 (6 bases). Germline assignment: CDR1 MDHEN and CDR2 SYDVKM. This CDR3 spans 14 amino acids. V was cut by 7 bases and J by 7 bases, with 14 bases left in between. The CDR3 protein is CASIPSGENSPLHF. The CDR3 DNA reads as TGTGCCAGCATACCCTCAGGGGAGAATTCACCCCTCCACTTT. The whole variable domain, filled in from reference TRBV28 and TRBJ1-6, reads DVKVTQSSRYLVKRTGEKVFLECVQDMDHENMFWYRQDPGLGLRLIYFSYDVKMKEKGDIPEGYSVSREKKERFSLILESASTNQTSMYLCASIPSGENSPLHFGNGTRLTVT.

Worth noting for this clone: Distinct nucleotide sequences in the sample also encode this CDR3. For the CDR3, the DNA is TGTGCCTCGAGACTAGCGGGAGTGGATACGCAGTATTTT. Its protein is CASRLAGVDTQYF. This chain uses TRBV27 with TRBJ2-3, with TRBD2 matching over 12 bases. The CDR3 spans 13 residues. V dropped 11 bases and J dropped 6; count of bases not matched to a gene: 6. CDR1 and CDR2 from the germline V gene are MNHEY and SMNVEV (reference sequence).

In nucleotides, the CDR3 is TGTGCCAGCAGCCAAATCGACAGGGGATGGTACGAGCAGTACTTC. Amino acid sequence: CASSQIDRGWYEQYF. The V gene is TRBV5-6, the J gene TRBJ2-7; 8 bases are shared with TRBD1. Trimming cost V 4 bases and J 4 bases; bases outside gene matches: 10. The CDR3 covers 15 residues. The germline gives CDR1 SGHDT, CDR2 YYEEEE. The full variable domain, with the rest looked up from reference TRBV5-6 and TRBJ2-7, is DAGVTQSPTHLIKTRGQQVTLRCSPKSGHDTVSWYQQALGQGPQFIFQYYEEEERQRGNFPDRFSGHQFPNYSSELNVNALLLGDSALYLCASSQIDRGWYEQYFGPGTRLTVT.

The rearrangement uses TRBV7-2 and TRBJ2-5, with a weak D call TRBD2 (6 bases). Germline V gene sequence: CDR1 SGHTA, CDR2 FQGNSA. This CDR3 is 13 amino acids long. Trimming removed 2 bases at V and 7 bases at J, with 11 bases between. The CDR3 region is CASSLTRAGTQYF. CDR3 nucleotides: TGTGCCAGCAGCTTAACTAGAGCGGGGACCCAGTACTTC.

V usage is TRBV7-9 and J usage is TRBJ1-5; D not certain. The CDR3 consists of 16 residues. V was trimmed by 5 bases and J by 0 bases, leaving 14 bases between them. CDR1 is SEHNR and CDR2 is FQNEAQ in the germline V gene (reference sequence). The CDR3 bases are TGTGCCAGCAGCGTAAATGACGGGTATAGCAATCAGCCCCAGCATTTT. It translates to CASSVNDGYSNQPQHF.

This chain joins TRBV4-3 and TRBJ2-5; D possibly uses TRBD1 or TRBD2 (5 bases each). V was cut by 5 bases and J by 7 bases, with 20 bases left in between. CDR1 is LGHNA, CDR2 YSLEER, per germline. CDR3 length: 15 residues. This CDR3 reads CASSTARRGQGTQYF. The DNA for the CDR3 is TGCGCCAGCAGCACCGCCAGGAGAGGGCAGGGGACCCAGTACTTC.

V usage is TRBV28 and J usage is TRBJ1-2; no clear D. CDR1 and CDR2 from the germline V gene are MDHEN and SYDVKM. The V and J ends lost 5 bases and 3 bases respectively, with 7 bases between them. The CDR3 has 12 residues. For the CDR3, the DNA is TGTGCCAGCAGTCTCGGGGACTATGGCTACACCTTC. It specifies CASSLGDYGYTF.

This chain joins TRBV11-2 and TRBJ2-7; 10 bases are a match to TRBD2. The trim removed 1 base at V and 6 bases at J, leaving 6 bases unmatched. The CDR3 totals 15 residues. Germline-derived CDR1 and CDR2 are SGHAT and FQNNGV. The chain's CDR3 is CASSLASSGSIEQYF. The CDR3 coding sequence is TGTGCCAGCAGCTTAGCGTCTAGCGGGAGTATCGAGCAGTACTTC.

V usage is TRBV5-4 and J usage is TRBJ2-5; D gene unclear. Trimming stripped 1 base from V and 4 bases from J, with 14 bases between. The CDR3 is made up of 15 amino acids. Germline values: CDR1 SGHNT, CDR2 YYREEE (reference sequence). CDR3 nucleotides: TGTGCCAGCAGCTTGTATCGTCAGTTCGGAGAGACCCAGTACTTC. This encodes CASSLYRQFGETQYF.

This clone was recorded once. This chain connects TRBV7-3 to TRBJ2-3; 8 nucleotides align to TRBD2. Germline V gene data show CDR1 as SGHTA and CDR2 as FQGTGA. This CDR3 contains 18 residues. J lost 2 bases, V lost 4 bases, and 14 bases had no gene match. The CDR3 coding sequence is TGTGCCAGCAGCTCCCCCCCGGGACTAGATCCCTACACAGATACGCAGTATTTT. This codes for CASSSPPGLDPYTDTQYF.

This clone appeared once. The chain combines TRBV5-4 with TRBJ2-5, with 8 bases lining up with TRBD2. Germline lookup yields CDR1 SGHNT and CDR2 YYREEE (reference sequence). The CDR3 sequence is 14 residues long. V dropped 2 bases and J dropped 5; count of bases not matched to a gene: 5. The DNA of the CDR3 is TGTGCCAGCAGCTTACGTAGCGGGATGGAGACCCAGTACTTC. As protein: CASSLRSGMETQYF.

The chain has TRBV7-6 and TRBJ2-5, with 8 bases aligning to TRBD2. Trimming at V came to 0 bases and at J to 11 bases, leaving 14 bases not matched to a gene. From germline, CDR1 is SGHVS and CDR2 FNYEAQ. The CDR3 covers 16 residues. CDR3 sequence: CASSLAPAGEPLEQYF. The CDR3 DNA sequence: TGTGCCAGCAGCTTAGCGCCAGCGGGAGAGCCATTGGAGCAGTACTTC.

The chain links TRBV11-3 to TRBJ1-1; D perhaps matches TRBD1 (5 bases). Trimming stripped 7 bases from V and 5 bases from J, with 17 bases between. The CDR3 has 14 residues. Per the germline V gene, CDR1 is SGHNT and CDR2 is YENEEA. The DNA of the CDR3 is TGTGCCAGCAACCTCCCGGTGGGGGGTACTGAAGCTTTCTTT. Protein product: CASNLPVGGTEAFF.

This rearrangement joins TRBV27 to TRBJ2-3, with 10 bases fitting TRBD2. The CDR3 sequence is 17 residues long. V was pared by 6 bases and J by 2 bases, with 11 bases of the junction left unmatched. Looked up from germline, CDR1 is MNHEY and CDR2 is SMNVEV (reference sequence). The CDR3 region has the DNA TGTGCCAGCAGCCCAACACAACTAGCGGGGTTCACAGATACGCAGTATTTT. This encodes CASSPTQLAGFTDTQYF.

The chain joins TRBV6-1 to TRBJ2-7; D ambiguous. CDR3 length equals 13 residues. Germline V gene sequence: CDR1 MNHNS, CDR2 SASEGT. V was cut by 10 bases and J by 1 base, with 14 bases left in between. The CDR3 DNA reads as TGTGCCACCGGACCGCTTAAGTCCTACGAGCAGTACTTC. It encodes CATGPLKSYEQYF.

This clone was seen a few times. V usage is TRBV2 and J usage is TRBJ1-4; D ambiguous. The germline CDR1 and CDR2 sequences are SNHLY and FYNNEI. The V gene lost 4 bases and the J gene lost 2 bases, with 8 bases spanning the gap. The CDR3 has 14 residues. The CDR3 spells CASSVGSTNEKLFF. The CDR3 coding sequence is TGTGCCAGCAGTGTGGGCTCCACTAATGAAAAACTGTTTTTT.